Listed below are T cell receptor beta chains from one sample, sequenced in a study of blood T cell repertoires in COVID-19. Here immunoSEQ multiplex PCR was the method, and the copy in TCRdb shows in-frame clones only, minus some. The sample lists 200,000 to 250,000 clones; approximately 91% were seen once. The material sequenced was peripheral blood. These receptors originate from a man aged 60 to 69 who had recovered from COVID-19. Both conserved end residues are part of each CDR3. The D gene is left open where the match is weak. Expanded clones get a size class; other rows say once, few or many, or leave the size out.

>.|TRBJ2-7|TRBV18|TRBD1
CASSKDRDYEQYF
TGTGCCAGCTCAAAGGACAGGGACTACGAGCAGTACTTC
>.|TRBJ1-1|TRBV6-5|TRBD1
CASSYRGTGNTEAFF
TGTGCCAGCAGTTACCGCGGGACAGGGAACACTGAAGCTTTCTTT
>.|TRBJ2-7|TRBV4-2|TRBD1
CASSRDRGGSYEQYF
TGTGCCAGCAGCAGGGACAGGGGGGGCTCCTACGAGCAGTACTTC
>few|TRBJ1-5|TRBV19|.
CASSILGTSTGPHF
TGTGCCAGTAGTATCCTCGGGACTTCCACCGGACCACATTTT
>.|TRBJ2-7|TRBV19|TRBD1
CASSVGTGSLYEQYF
TGTGCCAGTAGTGTGGGGACAGGGAGCCTCTACGAGCAGTACTTC
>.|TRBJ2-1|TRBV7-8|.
CASSLAESFEQFF
TGTGCCAGCAGCTTAGCGGAGAGCTTCGAGCAGTTCTTC
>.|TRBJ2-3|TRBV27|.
CASSPLLRWRGTDTQYF
TGTGCCAGCAGTCCCCTATTGCGTTGGAGGGGCACAGATACGCAGTATTTT
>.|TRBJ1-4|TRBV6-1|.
CASSDATASNEKLFF
TGTGCCAGCAGTGACGCGACAGCTTCTAATGAAAAACTGTTTTTT
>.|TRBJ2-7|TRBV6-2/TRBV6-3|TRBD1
CASSTTGESYEQYF
TGTGCCAGCAGTACTACAGGGGAATCCTACGAGCAGTACTTC
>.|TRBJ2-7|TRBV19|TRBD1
CASSTRQGARYEQYF
TGTGCCAGTAGTACCCGACAGGGGGCGAGGTACGAGCAGTACTTC
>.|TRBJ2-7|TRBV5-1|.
CASSQTPGSHEQYF
TGCGCCAGCAGCCAAACCCCAGGGTCCCACGAGCAGTACTTC
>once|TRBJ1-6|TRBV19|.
CASSMYGGRANSPLHF
TGTGCCAGTAGTATGTACGGGGGGAGAGCTAATTCACCCCTCCACTTT
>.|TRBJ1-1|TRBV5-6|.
CASSTGRGGPEAFF
TGTGCCAGCAGCACCGGGAGGGGAGGTCCTGAAGCTTTCTTT
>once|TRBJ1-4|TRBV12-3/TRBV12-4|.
CASSFSEKLFF
TGTGCCAGCAGTTTCTCTGAAAAACTGTTTTTT
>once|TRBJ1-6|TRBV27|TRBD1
CASSPRDRGPSPLHF
TGTGCCAGCAGTCCGCGGGACAGGGGGCCCTCACCCCTCCACTTT
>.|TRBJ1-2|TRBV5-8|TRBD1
CASTLSGTAYGYTF
TGTGCCAGCACCCTATCCGGGACAGCCTATGGCTACACCTTC
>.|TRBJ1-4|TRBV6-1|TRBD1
CASSERGTGGSNEKLFF
TGTGCCAGCAGTGAGAGGGGGACAGGAGGTTCTAATGAAAAACTGTTTTTT
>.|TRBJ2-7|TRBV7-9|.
CASSLDNYEQYF
TGTGCCAGCAGCTTAGACAACTACGAGCAGTACTTC
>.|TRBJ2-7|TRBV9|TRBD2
CASSGGLAPANEQYF
TGTGCCAGCAGCGGAGGACTAGCCCCAGCGAACGAGCAGTACTTC
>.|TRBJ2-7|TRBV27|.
CASSPAYEQYF
TGTGCCAGCAGTCCCGCCTACGAGCAGTACTTC
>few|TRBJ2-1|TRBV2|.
CACRGTGRNEQFF
TGTGCCTGCCGCGGGACTGGAAGGAATGAGCAGTTCTTC
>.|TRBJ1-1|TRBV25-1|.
CATRRGGSPEAFF
TGTGCCACTCGGCGGGGGGGCTCGCCTGAAGCTTTCTTT
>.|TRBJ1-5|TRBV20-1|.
CSASPPYSNQPQHF
TGCAGTGCGAGTCCTCCTTATAGCAATCAGCCCCAGCATTTT
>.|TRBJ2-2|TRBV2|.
CASSVGLRRAGELFF
.
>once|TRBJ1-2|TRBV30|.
CAWSVDSGYTF
TGTGCCTGGAGTGTGGACTCTGGCTACACCTTC
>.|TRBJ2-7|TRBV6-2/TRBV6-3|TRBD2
CASSQATSGSYEQYF
TGTGCCAGCAGTCAAGCGACTAGCGGGAGTTACGAGCAGTACTTC
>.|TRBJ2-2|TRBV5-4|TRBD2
CASSSAASGGNTGELFF
TGTGCCAGCAGCTCGGCTGCTAGCGGGGGGAACACCGGGGAGCTGTTTTTT
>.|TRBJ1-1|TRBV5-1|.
CASSLYSSEAFF
TGCGCCAGCAGTCTTTACAGCTCTGAAGCTTTCTTT
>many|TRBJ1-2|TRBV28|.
CASKRTGGYTF
TGTGCCAGCAAACGGACGGGGGGCTACACCTTC
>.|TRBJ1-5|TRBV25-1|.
CASSDHRDNQPQHF
TGTGCCAGCAGTGATCACAGGGATAATCAGCCCCAGCATTTT
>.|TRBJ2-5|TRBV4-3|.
CASKKGVDVQETQYF
TGCGCCAGCAAGAAGGGGGTAGACGTCCAAGAGACCCAGTACTTC
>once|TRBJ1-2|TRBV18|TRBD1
CASSPGTDYGYTF
TGTGCCAGCTCACCCGGGACAGACTATGGCTACACCTTC
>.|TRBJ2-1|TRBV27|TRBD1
CASRITGVHNEQFF
TGTGCCAGCAGGATCACAGGGGTCCACAATGAGCAGTTCTTC
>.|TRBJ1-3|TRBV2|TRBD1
CASSVNTGARGNTIYF
TGTGCCAGCAGTGTAAATACAGGGGCTAGAGGAAACACCATATATTTT
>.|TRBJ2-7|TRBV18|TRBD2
CASSPSSGVTYEQYF
TGTGCCAGCTCACCCTCTAGCGGGGTTACCTACGAGCAGTACTTC
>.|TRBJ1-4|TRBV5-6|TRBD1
CASSPSTGMREKLFF
TGTGCCAGCAGCCCTTCGACAGGGATGCGTGAAAAACTGTTTTTT
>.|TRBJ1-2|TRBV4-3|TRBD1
CASSRGQGLENYGYTF
TGCGCCAGCAGCCGGGGACAGGGACTGGAAAACTATGGCTACACCTTC
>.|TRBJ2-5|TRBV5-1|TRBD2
CASSLVPTSVQETQYF
TGCGCCAGCAGCTTGGTACCTACTAGCGTACAAGAGACCCAGTACTTC
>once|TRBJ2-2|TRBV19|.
CASSHRVGGLFF
TGTGCCAGTAGTCACAGGGTCGGAGGGCTGTTTTTT
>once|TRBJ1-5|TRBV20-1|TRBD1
CSASSTGWDQPQHF
TGCAGTGCTAGTTCGACAGGGTGGGATCAGCCCCAGCATTTT
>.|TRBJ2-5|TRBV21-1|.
CASTPQGTAPQETQYF
TGTGCCAGCACCCCGCAGGGGACAGCTCCACAAGAGACCCAGTACTTC
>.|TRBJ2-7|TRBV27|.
CASKPRVGEQYF
TGTGCCAGCAAGCCTAGAGTTGGGGAGCAGTACTTC
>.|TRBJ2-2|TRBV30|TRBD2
CAWSVHKNPPGGSTGELFF
TGTGCCTGGAGTGTCCACAAAAATCCACCCGGGGGGTCTACCGGGGAGCTGTTTTTT
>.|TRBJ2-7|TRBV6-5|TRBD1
CASRPDRGRLEQYF
TGTGCCAGCAGACCCGACAGGGGCCGCCTCGAGCAGTACTTC
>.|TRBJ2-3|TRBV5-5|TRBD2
CASSFRAGGDLGDTQYF
TGTGCCAGCAGCTTTCGAGCGGGAGGGGACCTGGGAGATACGCAGTATTTT
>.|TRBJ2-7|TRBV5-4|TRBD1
CASSLQGGVYEQYF
TGTGCCAGCAGCTTACAGGGGGGAGTTTACGAGCAGTACTTC
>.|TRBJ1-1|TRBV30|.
CAWSVRGGMNTEAFF
TGTGCCTGGAGTGTACGAGGGGGTATGAACACTGAAGCTTTCTTT
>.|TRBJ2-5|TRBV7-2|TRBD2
CASSTSGSGQETQYF
TGTGCCAGCAGCACGAGCGGGAGCGGCCAAGAGACCCAGTACTTC
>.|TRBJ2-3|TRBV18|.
CASSPSSTDTQYF
TGTGCCAGCTCACCCTCTAGCACAGATACGCAGTATTTT